Each of the 17 T cell receptor beta chains below was sequenced from the same sample in a study of T cell responses to AZD1222 COVID-19 vaccine. The method was immunoSEQ multiplex PCR; TCRdb's version includes in-frame clones alone and lacks a portion of them. The repertoire consists of approximately 150,000 clones, with approximately 92% occurring once and the leading ten covering around 2.5%. This specimen consisted of peripheral blood, obtained on day 0 of AZD1222 vaccination. The source of these receptors is an adult in good health.

This clone came up a few times. This chain uses TRBV11-3 with TRBJ1-5; D possibly corresponds to TRBD1 (5 bases). Per germline, CDR1 SGHNT and CDR2 YENEEA. The CDR3 contains 11 residues. The CDR3 coding sequence is TGTGTTGGGGGGGAAAATCAGCCCCAGCATTTT. This translates into CVGGENQPQHF.

This chain joins TRBV15 and TRBJ1-1; no clear D. V was clipped by 1 base and J by 2 bases, with 8 bases between them. Germline V gene data show CDR1 as LNHNV and CDR2 as YYDKDF (reference sequence). The CDR3 loop spans 14 amino acids. CDR3 nucleotide sequence: TGTGCCACCAGCAGAGTCCCGTTAAACACTGAAGCTTTCTTT. This encodes CATSRVPLNTEAFF.

The chain couples TRBV13 to TRBJ1-6; 12 bases fit TRBD1. This CDR3 spans 14 amino acids. V gave up 5 bases and J gave up 9 bases; unmatched junction bases: 2. Germline V gene lookup returns CDR1 PRHDT and CDR2 FYEKMQ (reference sequence). The CDR3 bases are TGTGCCAGCAGCGGGACAGGGGGCAGTTCACCCCTCCACTTT. It translates to CASSGTGGSSPLHF.

The rearrangement uses TRBV30 and TRBJ2-3; D perhaps matches TRBD2 (7 bases). The CDR3 has 17 amino acids. V shed 4 bases and J shed 0 bases, with 20 bases lying between them. Germline CDR1 is GTSNPN and CDR2 is SVGIG (reference sequence). CDR3 protein: CAWNSPGRGGSTDTQYF. In nucleotides, the CDR3 is TGTGCCTGGAATTCCCCGGGAAGGGGGGGTAGCACAGATACGCAGTATTTT.

This rearrangement joins TRBV7-9 to TRBJ2-7; the D gene is possibly TRBD1 (6 bases). Trimming cost V 5 bases and J 3 bases, with 14 bases left between them. CDR1 and CDR2 from the germline V gene are SEHNR and FQNEAQ (reference sequence). The CDR3 has 14 amino acids. In nucleotides, the CDR3 is TGTGCCAGCAGCGGGGGACACTCGGTCTACGAGCAGTACTTC. Translation: CASSGGHSVYEQYF. The variable domain in full, completed from reference TRBV7-9 and TRBJ2-7, reads DTGVSQNPRHKITKRGQNVTFRCDPISEHNRLYWYRQTLGQGPEFLTYFQNEAQLEKSRLLSDRFSAERPKGSFSTLEIQRTEQGDSAMYLCASSGGHSVYEQYFGPGTRLTVT.

V is TRBV30 and J is TRBJ1-5, with TRBD1 identical over 10 bases. Looked up from germline, CDR1 is GTSNPN and CDR2 is SVGIG (reference sequence). After removal of 1 base from V and 5 bases from J, the junction contained 8 bases not matched to a gene. The CDR3 has 16 residues. As DNA, the CDR3 is TGTGCCTGGAGTGGACGGGGACAGGGGTCGGATCAGCCCCAGCATTTT. It encodes CAWSGRGQGSDQPQHF.

CDR3 nucleotide sequence: TGTGCCAGCAGCCGTGACAGGGGGAAAACCTACGAGCAGTACTTC. Protein: CASSRDRGKTYEQYF. The J gene is TRBJ2-7, the V gene TRBV11-2; 9 bases fit TRBD1. After removal of 5 bases from V and 2 bases from J, the junction contained 7 bases not matched to a gene. The germline V gene encodes CDR1 SGHAT and CDR2 FQNNGV. CDR3 length: 15 residues.

This clone was recorded once. This sequence joins TRBV2 and TRBJ1-1, with 7 bases fitting TRBD1. J lost 1 base, V lost 2 bases, and 4 bases had no gene match. The CDR3 contains 15 residues. The germline V gene has CDR1 SNHLY and CDR2 FYNNEI. CDR3 amino acids: CASSEIRQGNTEAFF. DNA for the CDR3: TGTGCCAGCAGTGAAATCCGACAGGGGAACACTGAAGCTTTCTTT.

The chain employs TRBV5-1 and TRBJ2-1; 14 bases are a match to TRBD2. Germline CDR1 and CDR2: SGHRS and YFSETQ. The ends lost 4 bases at V and 9 bases at J; junction bases unmatched: 6. The CDR3 is 15 residues long. The CDR3 region has the DNA TGCGCCAGCAGCAGTGGACTAGCGGGGGGTGGTGAGCAGTTCTTC. The encoded protein is CASSSGLAGGGEQFF.

The J gene is TRBJ1-1, the V gene TRBV11-2; 8 nucleotides match TRBD1. The germline CDR1 and CDR2 sequences are SGHAT and FQNNGV. The CDR3 covers 14 residues. After removal of 4 bases from V and 6 bases from J, the junction contained 7 bases not matched to a gene. This chain's CDR3 is CASSSVRGPSEAFF. The CDR3 coding sequence is TGTGCCAGCAGCTCTGTCAGGGGGCCGTCTGAAGCTTTCTTT.

Here the CDR3 DNA reads TGTGCCAGCAGCCTAACCGGGACAGGACAAGGCTACACCTTC. Its protein is CASSLTGTGQGYTF. V usage is TRBV6-5 and J usage is TRBJ1-2, with 8 nucleotides matching TRBD1. The CDR3 runs 14 residues. CDR1 is MNHEY and CDR2 is SVGAGI in the germline V gene. V gave up 6 bases and J gave up 8 bases; unmatched junction bases: 11.

V is TRBV9 and J is TRBJ2-1; 7 nucleotides line up with TRBD2. J lost 0 bases, V lost 2 bases, and 8 bases had no gene match. Germline V gives CDR1 SGDLS, CDR2 YYNGEE. CDR3 size: 17 residues. CDR3: CASSVRFGGGSYNEQFF. The CDR3 region has the DNA TGTGCCAGCAGCGTCCGGTTTGGGGGGGGCTCCTACAATGAGCAGTTCTTC.

This chain joins TRBV2 and TRBJ1-6, with 7 nucleotides matching TRBD1. The V segment lost 3 bases and the J segment 3 bases; nucleotides outside the gene matches: 5. Germline V CDR1 and CDR2: SNHLY, FYNNEI. The CDR3 sequence is 16 residues long. The CDR3 loop reads CASSEGGGSYNSPLHF. DNA for the CDR3: TGTGCCAGCAGTGAGGGAGGGGGCAGCTATAATTCACCCCTCCACTTT.

V is TRBV7-2 and J is TRBJ1-2, with D possibly being TRBD1 (5 bases). CDR3 length: 12 amino acids. Trimming shortened V by 7 bases and J by 8 bases, and 14 bases separated the two germline ends. CDR1 is SGHTA and CDR2 is FQGNSA in the germline V gene. CDR3 sequence: CASTPGVGGYTF. The CDR3 DNA sequence: TGTGCCAGCACCCCGGGGGTGGGGGGCTACACCTTC.

This chain uses TRBV12-3 or TRBV12-4 with TRBJ2-7, with D maybe TRBD2 (5 bases). This CDR3 is built from 13 residues. V was shortened by 2 bases and J by 3 bases, with 8 bases between the two germline ends. CDR3 sequence reads: CASSLIEGYEQYF. DNA of the CDR3: TGTGCCAGCAGTTTAATAGAGGGCTACGAGCAGTACTTC.

The V call is TRBV4-2, the J call TRBJ1-4; 7 bases line up with TRBD1. The germline V gene has CDR1 LGHNA and CDR2 YNFKEQ. There are 16 residues in the CDR3. Trimming at V came to 0 bases and at J to 8 bases, leaving 9 bases not matched to a gene. CDR3 loop: CASSQEPGTELEKLFF. The CDR3, as DNA: TGTGCCAGCAGCCAAGAGCCCGGGACAGAACTGGAAAAACTGTTTTTT.

CDR3 in amino acids: CASSYNREGRQPQHF. DNA of the CDR3: TGTGCCAGTAGTTATAACAGGGAAGGACGACAGCCCCAGCATTTT. The chain is built from TRBV19 and TRBJ1-5; tentatively, D is TRBD1 (6 bases). Between the trimmed V and J ends, which lost 5 bases and 7 bases, there was a span of 18 bases. The CDR3 is 15 residues long. Germline loops: CDR1 LNHDA, CDR2 SQIVND (reference sequence).